The TCR beta chain described here comes from a study of post-analysis software for immune sequencing data. Study conclusions and caveats: Patients had higher frequencies than controls of five or six TRBV segments, including TRBV5-6, TRBV5-1 and TRBV20-1.

With 6 bases removed from V and 10 bases from J, the gap between germline ends came to 13 bases. The CDR3 spans 12 residues. Per germline, CDR1 MNHEY and CDR2 SMNVEV (reference sequence). This clonotype was counted a few times. What it binds is not known. Unique molecular identifiers were present in the TCR beta cDNA libraries. T cells numbering about 0.85 to 10 million yielded a few hundred thousand cDNA molecules. TCRdb re-derived calls from the PCR reads in MiXCR, one entry per CDR3 protein. The table records more than 500,000 distinct CDR3 sequences, less than 40% of them present only once. The chain links TRBV27 to TRBJ2-1; D might be TRBD1 (5 bases). This sequence originates from a girl aged 2 to 17 with multiple sclerosis. Specimen: blood. CDR3 region: CASSPLGQEQFF. The CDR3 DNA sequence: TGTGCCAGCAGCCCCCTGGGGCAGGAGCAGTTCTTC.